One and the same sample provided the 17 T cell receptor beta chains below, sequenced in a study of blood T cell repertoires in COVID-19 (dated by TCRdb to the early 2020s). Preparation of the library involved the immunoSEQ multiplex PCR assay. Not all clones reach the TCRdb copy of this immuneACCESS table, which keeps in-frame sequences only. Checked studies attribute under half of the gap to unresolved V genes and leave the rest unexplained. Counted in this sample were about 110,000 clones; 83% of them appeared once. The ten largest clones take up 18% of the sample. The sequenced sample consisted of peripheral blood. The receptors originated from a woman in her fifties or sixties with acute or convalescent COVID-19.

The chain's CDR3 is CASSQDRLAGDTGELFF. As DNA, the CDR3 is TGTGCCAGCAGCCAAGATAGGCTAGCGGGGGACACCGGGGAGCTGTTTTTT. The chain carries TRBV14 and TRBJ2-2, with TRBD2 matching 10 bases. Germline V gives CDR1 SGHDN, CDR2 FVKESK. J was trimmed by 3 bases and V by 0 bases; bases with no gene match: 4. The CDR3 runs 17 residues.

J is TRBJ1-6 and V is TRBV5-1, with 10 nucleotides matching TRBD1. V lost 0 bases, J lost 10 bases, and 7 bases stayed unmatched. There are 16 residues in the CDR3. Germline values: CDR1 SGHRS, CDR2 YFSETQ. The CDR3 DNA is TGCGCCAGCAGCTTGGAGGGGACAGGGGATCGGTCACCCCTCCACTTT. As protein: CASSLEGTGDRSPLHF. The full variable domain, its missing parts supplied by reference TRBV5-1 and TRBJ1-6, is KAGVTQTPRYLIKTRGQQVTLSCSPISGHRSVSWYQQTPGQGLQFLFEYFSETQRNKGNFPGRFSGRQFSNSRSEMNVSTLELGDSALYLCASSLEGTGDRSPLHFGNGTRLTVT.

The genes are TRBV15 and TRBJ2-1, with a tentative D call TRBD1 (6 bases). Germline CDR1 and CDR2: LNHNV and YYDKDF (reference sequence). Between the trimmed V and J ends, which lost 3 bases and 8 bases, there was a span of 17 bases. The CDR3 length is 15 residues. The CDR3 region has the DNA TGTGCCACCAGCAGGAGACTGGACAGCCACGATGAGCAGTTCTTC. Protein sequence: CATSRRLDSHDEQFF.

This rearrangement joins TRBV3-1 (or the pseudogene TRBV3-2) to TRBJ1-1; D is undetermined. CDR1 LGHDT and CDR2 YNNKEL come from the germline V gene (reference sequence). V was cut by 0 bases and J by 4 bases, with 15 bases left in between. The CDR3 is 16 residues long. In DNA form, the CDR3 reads TGTGCCAGCAGCCAAGATCAAGTAGCAGGAGGCACTGAAGCTTTCTTT. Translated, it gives CASSQDQVAGGTEAFF.

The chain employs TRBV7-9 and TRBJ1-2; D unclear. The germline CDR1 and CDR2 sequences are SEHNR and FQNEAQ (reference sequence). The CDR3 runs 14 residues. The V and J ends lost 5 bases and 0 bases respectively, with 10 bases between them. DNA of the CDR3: TGTGCCAGCAGCCGGGTCTTAGCTAACTATGGCTACACCTTC. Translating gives CASSRVLANYGYTF. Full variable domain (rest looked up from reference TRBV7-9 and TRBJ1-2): DTGVSQNPRHKITKRGQNVTFRCDPISEHNRLYWYRQTLGQGPEFLTYFQNEAQLEKSRLLSDRFSAERPKGSFSTLEIQRTEQGDSAMYLCASSRVLANYGYTFGSGTRLTVV.

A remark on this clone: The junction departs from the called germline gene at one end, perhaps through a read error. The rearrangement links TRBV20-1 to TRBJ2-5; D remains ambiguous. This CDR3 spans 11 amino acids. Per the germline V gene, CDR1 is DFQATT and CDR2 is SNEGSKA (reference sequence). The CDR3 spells CSASLGGPVNF. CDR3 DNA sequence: TGCAGTGCTAGCTTAGGCGGCCCCGTGAACTTC.

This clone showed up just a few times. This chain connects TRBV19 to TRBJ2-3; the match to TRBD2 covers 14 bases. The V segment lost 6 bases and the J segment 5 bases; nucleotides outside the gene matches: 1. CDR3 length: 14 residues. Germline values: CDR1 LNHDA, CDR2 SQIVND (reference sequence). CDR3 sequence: CASRTSGGEDTQYF. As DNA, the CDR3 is TGTGCCAGTAGGACTAGCGGGGGGGAAGATACGCAGTATTTT.

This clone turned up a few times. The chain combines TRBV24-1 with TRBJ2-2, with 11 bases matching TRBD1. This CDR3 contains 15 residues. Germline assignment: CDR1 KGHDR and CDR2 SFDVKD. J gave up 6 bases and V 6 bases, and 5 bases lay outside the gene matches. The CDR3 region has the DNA TGTGCCACCAGTCCCGGGACAGGGGGTGCCGGGGAGCTGTTTTTT. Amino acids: CATSPGTGGAGELFF.

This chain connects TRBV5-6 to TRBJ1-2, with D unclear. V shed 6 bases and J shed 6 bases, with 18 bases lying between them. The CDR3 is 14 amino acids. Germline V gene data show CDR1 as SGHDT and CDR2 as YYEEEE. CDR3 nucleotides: TGTGCCAGCACCCCGGTTCGGGGATCGGATGGCTACACCTTC. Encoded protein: CASTPVRGSDGYTF.

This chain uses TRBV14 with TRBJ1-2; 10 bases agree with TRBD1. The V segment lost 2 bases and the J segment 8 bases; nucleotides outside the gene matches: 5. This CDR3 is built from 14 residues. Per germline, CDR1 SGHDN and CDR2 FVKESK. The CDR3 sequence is CASSQRQGAFGYTF. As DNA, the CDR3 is TGTGCCAGCAGCCAAAGACAGGGGGCTTTCGGCTACACCTTC.

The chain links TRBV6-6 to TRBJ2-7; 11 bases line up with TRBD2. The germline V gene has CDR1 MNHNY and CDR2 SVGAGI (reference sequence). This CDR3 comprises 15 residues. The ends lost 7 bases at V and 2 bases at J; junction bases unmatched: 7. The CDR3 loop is CASKILAGDPYEQYF. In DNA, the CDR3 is TGTGCCAGCAAAATACTAGCGGGAGATCCCTACGAGCAGTACTTC.

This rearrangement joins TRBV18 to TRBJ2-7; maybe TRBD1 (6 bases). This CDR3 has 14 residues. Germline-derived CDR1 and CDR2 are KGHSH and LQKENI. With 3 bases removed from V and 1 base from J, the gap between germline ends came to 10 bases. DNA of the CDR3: TGTGCCAGCTCACCCATGACAGGATCCTACGAGCAGTACTTC. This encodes CASSPMTGSYEQYF.

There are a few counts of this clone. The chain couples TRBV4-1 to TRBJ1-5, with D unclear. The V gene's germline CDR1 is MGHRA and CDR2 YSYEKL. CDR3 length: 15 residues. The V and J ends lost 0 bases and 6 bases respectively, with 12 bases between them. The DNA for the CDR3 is TGCGCCAGCAGCCAAGATGGGAGGGCCCCTCAGCCCCAGCATTTT. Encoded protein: CASSQDGRAPQPQHF.

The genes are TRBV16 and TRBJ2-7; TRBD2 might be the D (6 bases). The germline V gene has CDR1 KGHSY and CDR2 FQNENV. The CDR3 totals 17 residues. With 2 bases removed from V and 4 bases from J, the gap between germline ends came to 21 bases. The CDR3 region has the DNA TGTGCCAGCAGCCAAACTCGACTAGGGGCTTCCCCTTACGAGCAGTACTTC. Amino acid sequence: CASSQTRLGASPYEQYF.

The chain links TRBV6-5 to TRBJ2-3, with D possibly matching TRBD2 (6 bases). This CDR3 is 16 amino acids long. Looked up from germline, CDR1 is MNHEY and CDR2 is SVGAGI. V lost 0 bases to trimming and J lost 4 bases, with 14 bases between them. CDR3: CASSYSIRGGADTQYF. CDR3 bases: TGTGCCAGCAGTTACTCGATCCGGGGCGGGGCAGATACGCAGTATTTT.

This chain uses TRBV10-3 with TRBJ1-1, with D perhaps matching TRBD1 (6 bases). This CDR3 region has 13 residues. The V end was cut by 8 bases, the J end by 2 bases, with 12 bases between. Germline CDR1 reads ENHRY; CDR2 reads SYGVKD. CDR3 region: CAIRGDTNTEAFF. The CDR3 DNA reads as TGTGCCATCCGGGGGGACACCAACACTGAAGCTTTCTTT.

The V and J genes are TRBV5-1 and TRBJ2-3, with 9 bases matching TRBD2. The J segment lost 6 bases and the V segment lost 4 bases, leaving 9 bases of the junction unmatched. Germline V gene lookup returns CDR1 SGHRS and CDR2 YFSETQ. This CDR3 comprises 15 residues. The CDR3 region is CASSPGLAGGDTQYF. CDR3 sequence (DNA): TGCGCCAGCAGCCCGGGACTAGCTGGGGGGGATACGCAGTATTTT.